This record looks at one TCR beta chain sequence and its context. Trimming removed 2 bases at V and 5 bases at J, with 9 bases between. CDR3 length: 13 residues. From germline, CDR1 is ENHRY and CDR2 SYGVKD. Recruited during active infection, patients (from Seattle) were subsequently followed longitudinally. The table came from immunoSEQ multiplex PCR; TCRdb's copy has only in-frame clones and leaves some out. The data hold 300,000 to 400,000 clones, with over 75% observed a single time. The sample belongs to a study of blood T cell repertoires in COVID-19. Study background: The origin of the acute and convalescent COVID-19 samples was the United States, Italy and Spain. PBMCs, B-cell-depleted T cells, or T cells were the source of the cDNA or gDNA that made up the material.

This receptor was taken from a woman in her sixties or seventies with COVID-19, enrolled during active disease. The specimen sequenced was peripheral blood. The chain recombines TRBV10-3 with TRBJ1-2; a weak D match, TRBD1 (5 bases). The CDR3 region is CAISEGPGYGYTF. In nucleotides, the CDR3 is TGTGCCATCAGTGAGGGGCCAGGGTATGGCTACACCTTC.